This TCR beta chain was captured by sequencing in a study of shared clonotypes between healthy human individuals. Study-level results: Among several donors, approximately 4.6% of naive CD4 clonotypes were found in common.

The study drew its donors from healthy HIV-negative adults without recent acute infections or vaccinations. The assay ran at deep level. Here immunoSEQ multiplex PCR was the method, and the copy in TCRdb shows in-frame clones only, minus some. The sample gives approximately 1.5 million clones, around 98% of which show up once; about 0.42% is in the top ten. Concerning this clone itself: Its antigen is unknown.

The source material was naive CD4+ T cells sorted from blood. Subset defined: CD45RA+ positively selected. This TCR was recovered from a man aged 30-40 years in good health.

CDR3 amino acids: CASSETGTGLKEQYF. The CDR3 region has the DNA TGTGCCAGCAGTGAAACCGGGACAGGCTTAAAGGAGCAGTACTTC. This chain links TRBV6-1 with TRBJ2-7; TRBD1 aligns across 8 bases. This CDR3 region has 15 residues. The ends lost 2 bases at V and 7 bases at J; junction bases unmatched: 10. Looked up from germline, CDR1 is MNHNS and CDR2 is SASEGT.